This TCR beta chain was obtained from a study of cytomegalovirus exposure and HLA in healthy donors. The PCR was carried out with 60 Vbeta primers and 13 Jbeta primers. Produced via immunoSEQ multiplex PCR; TCRdb's table is partial and in-frame only. The sample lists about 82,000 clones, around 10% occurring once. Trimming removed 7 bases from V and 1 base from J; junction bases left unmatched: 5. This CDR3 is 14 amino acids long. The V gene's germline CDR1 is MNHEY and CDR2 SMNVEV (reference sequence). This clone was found a few times. The receptor's source is a man aged 60-69 years in good health and CMV-seropositive. J is TRBJ1-1 and V is TRBV27, with 8 bases that match TRBD1. The specimen sequenced was PBMCs. The DNA for the CDR3 is TGTGCCAGCAAATCGCAGGGGGCGAACACTGAAGCTTTCTTT. It is translated as CASKSQGANTEAFF.